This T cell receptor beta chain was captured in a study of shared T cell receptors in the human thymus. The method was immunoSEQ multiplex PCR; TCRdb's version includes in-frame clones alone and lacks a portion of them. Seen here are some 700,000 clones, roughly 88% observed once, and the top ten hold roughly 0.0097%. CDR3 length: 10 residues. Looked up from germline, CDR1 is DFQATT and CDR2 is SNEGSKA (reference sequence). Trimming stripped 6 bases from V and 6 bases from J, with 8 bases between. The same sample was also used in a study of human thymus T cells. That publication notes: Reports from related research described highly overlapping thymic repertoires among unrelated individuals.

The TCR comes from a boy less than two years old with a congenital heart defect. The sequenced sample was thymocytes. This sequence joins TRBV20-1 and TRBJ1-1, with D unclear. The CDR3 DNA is TGCAGTGCCGGGTGGGCTGAAGCTTTCTTT. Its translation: CSAGWAEAFF.